This T cell receptor beta chain comes out of a study of shared clonotypes between healthy human individuals. Overall study findings and caveats: In this cohort, only blood was sampled, and tissue repertoires likely differ.

The assay was immunoSEQ multiplex PCR, and TCRdb's table has in-frame clones only and misses some. Found here are 950,000 to 1,200,000 clones, roughly 80% of them singletons; the top ten hold 0.89%. Unmatched junction bases numbered 10, after V lost 5 bases and J lost 8 bases. This CDR3 has 14 residues. Germline loops: CDR1 SGHRS, CDR2 YFSETQ. Concerning this clone: What it recognizes is unknown.

The source is a man in his late teens or twenties in good health. Some clones in this sample may be carry-over from other donors' samples. The V and J genes are TRBV5-1 and TRBJ2-1; 7 bases are shared with TRBD2. The sample comprised memory CD4+ T cells from PBMCs. The subset here: CD45RA-negative fraction. The CDR3 nucleotides read TGCGCCAGCAGTTGGGGGGGTTCTGCCGATGAGCAGTTCTTC. Translated, it gives CASSWGGSADEQFF.